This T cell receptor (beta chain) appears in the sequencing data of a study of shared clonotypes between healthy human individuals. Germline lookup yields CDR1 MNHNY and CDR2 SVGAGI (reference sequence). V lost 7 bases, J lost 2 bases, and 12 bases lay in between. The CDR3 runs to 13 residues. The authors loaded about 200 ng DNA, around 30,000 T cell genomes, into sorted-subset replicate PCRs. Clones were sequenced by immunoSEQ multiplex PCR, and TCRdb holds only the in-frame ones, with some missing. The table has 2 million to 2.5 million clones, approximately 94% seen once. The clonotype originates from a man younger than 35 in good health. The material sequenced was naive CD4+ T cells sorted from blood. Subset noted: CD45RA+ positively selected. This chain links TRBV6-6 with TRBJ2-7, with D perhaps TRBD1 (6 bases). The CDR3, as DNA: TGTGCCAGCACTAACAGGGCAGCCTACGAGCAGTACTTC. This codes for CASTNRAAYEQYF.